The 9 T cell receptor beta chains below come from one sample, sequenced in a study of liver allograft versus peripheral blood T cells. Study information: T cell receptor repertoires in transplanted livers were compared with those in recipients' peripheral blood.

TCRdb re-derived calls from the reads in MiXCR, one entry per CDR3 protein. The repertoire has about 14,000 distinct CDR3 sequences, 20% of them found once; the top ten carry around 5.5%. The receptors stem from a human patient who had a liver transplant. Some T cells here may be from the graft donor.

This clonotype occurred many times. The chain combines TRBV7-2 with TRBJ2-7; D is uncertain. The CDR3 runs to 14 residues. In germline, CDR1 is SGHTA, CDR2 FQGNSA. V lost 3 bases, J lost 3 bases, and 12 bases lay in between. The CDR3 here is CASSFLQTGYEQYF. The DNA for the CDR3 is TGTGCCAGCAGCTTCCTGCAAACGGGCTACGAGCAGTACTTC.

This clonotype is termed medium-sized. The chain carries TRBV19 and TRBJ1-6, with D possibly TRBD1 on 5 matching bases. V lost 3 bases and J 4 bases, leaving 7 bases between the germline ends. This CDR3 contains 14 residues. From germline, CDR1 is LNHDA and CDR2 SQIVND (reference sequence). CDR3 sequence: CASSIAGYNSPLHF. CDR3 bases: TGTGCCAGTAGTATCGCAGGGTATAATTCACCCCTCCACTTT. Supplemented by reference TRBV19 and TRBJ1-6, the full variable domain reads DGGITQSPKYLFRKEGQNVTLSCEQNLNHDAMYWYRQDPGQGLRLIYYSQIVNDFQKGDIAEGYSVSREKKESFPLTVTSAQKNPTAFYLCASSIAGYNSPLHFGNGTRLTVT.

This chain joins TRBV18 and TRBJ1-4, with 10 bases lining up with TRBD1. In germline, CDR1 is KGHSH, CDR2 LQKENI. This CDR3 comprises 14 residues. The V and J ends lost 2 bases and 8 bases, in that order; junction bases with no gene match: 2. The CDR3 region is CASSPGQGDEKLFF. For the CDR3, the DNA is TGTGCCAGCTCACCAGGACAGGGGGACGAAAAACTGTTTTTT.

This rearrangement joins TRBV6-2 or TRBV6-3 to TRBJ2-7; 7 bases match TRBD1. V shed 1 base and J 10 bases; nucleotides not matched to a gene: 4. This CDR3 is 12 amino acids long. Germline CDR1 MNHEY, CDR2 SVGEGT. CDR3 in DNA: TGTGCCAGCAGTTACTTTACAGGGGAACAGTACTTC. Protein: CASSYFTGEQYF.

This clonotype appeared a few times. In DNA, the CDR3 is TGTGCCAGCAGCCCACAACACGGGCCGAGTCCCTACGAGCAGTACTTC. Amino acid sequence: CASSPQHGPSPYEQYF. The V gene is TRBV6-5, the J gene TRBJ2-7, with no clear D. Germline CDR1 reads MNHEY; CDR2 reads SVGAGI. The CDR3 sequence is 16 residues long. V was pared by 6 bases and J by 2 bases, with 20 bases between.

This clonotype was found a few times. CDR3 region: CASSESNTGPLFNQPQHF. The CDR3 bases are TGCGCCAGCAGTGAGTCGAATACAGGACCCCTCTTTAATCAGCCCCAGCATTTT. The V call is TRBV10-1, the J call TRBJ1-5; D may be TRBD1 (5 bases). Trimming took off 0 bases at V and 4 bases at J, with 19 bases between the two ends. Germline CDR1 WNHNN, CDR2 SYGVQD (reference sequence). The CDR3 has 18 residues.

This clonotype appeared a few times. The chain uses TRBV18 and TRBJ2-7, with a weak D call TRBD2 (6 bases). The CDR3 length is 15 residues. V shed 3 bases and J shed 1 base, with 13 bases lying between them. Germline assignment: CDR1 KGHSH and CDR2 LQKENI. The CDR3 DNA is TGTGCCAGCTCACCCTCTGGGACTGTTTCCTACGAGCAGTACTTC. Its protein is CASSPSGTVSYEQYF.

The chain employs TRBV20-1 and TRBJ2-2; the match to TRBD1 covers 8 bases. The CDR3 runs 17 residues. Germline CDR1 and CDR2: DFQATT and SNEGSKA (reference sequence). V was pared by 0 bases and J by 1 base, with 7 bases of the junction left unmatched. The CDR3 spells CSARDDRGLLNTGELFF. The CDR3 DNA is TGCAGTGCTAGAGACGACAGGGGCCTTTTGAACACCGGGGAGCTGTTTTTT.

The CDR3: CASSLAALNSPLHF. For the CDR3, the DNA is TGTGCCAGCAGCTTAGCGGCACTGAATTCACCCCTCCACTTT. This chain connects TRBV11-1 to TRBJ1-6; D is undetermined. The germline CDR1 and CDR2 sequences are SGHAT and FQDESV (reference sequence). CDR3 size: 14 residues. V lost 0 bases and J lost 7, with 7 bases in between.